One sample yielded the 23 T cell receptor beta chains listed below, sequenced in a study of post-analysis software for immune sequencing data. Antigen specificity for these receptors is unknown. cDNA libraries of TCR beta carried unique molecular identifiers. TCRdb re-derived calls from the PCR reads in MiXCR, one entry per CDR3 protein. The sample carries about 540,000 distinct CDR3 sequences, about a third recorded once. Study-level findings and limits: Patients carried a few TRBV segments more frequently than controls did, and TRBV5-6, TRBV5-1 and TRBV20-1 were among them.

Sequencing was performed on blood. The receptor set was obtained from a girl aged 2 to 17 with multiple sclerosis.

The chain joins TRBV20-1 to TRBJ2-1, with a possible D match to TRBD1 (5 bases). Germline V gene data show CDR1 as DFQATT and CDR2 as SNEGSKA (reference sequence). This CDR3 spans 15 amino acids. Trimming removed 0 bases at V and 5 bases at J, with 14 bases between. CDR3 coding DNA: TGCAGTGCTAGAGATCTACAGGCCCCAAACAATGAGCAGTTCTTC. Its protein product is CSARDLQAPNNEQFF.

J is TRBJ2-5 and V is TRBV7-3; D is unresolved. V lost 5 bases to trimming and J lost 1 base, with 11 bases between them. Germline V CDR1 and CDR2: SGHTA, FQGTGA. The CDR3 spans 14 residues. The CDR3 here is CASSPDGLQETQYF. CDR3 bases: TGTGCCAGCAGCCCGGACGGCCTCCAAGAGACCCAGTACTTC.

The chain joins TRBV10-3 to TRBJ1-2; D is unresolved. Germline V gene lookup returns CDR1 ENHRY and CDR2 SYGVKD. The V gene lost 0 bases and the J gene lost 4 bases, with 12 bases spanning the gap. The CDR3 is 15 residues long. In nucleotides, the CDR3 is TGTGCCATCAGTGAGTCGTCCCCTGTACCCTATGGCTACACCTTC. Translated: CAISESSPVPYGYTF.

This clonotype has just a few counts. The chain is built from TRBV5-5 and TRBJ1-5, with unresolved D. The CDR3 is 17 amino acids. V lost 0 bases, J lost 2 bases, and 15 bases lay in between. Germline V gene sequence: CDR1 SGHKS, CDR2 YYEKEE (reference sequence). In DNA form, the CDR3 reads TGTGCCAGCAGCTTGGCGGTCGTGTACGTGGGCAATCAGCCCCAGCATTTT. Its translation: CASSLAVVYVGNQPQHF. Complete variable domain (other parts from reference TRBV5-5 and TRBJ1-5): DAGVTQSPTHLIKTRGQQVTLRCSPISGHKSVSWYQQVLGQGPQFIFQYYEKEERGRGNFPDRFSARQFPNYSSELNVNALLLGDSALYLCASSLAVVYVGNQPQHFGDGTRLSIL.

This clonotype was counted only a few times. The chain employs TRBV24-1 and TRBJ1-2; no clear D. V lost 0 bases and J lost 11, with 9 bases in between. Germline V gene data show CDR1 as KGHDR and CDR2 as SFDVKD. The CDR3 is 12 residues long. In DNA form, the CDR3 reads TGTGCCACCAGTGATTTGGCCAGGTCTTACACCTTC. Protein sequence: CATSDLARSYTF.

V is TRBV7-6 and J is TRBJ2-3, with a tentative D call TRBD1 (5 bases). The CDR3 has 15 amino acids. In germline, CDR1 is SGHVS, CDR2 FNYEAQ. The V and J ends lost 1 base and 5 bases respectively, with 13 bases between them. This CDR3 is CASSLDYRSGDTQYF. CDR3 nucleotide sequence: TGTGCCAGCAGCTTAGACTACAGGTCAGGAGATACGCAGTATTTT.

This clonotype has a handful of counts. The CDR3 sequence is CASKGGRYQETQYF. CDR3 DNA: TGTGCCAGCAAGGGGGGCCGGTACCAAGAGACCCAGTACTTC. The chain uses TRBV6-1 and TRBJ2-5; D possibly matches TRBD1 or TRBD2 (6 bases each). The CDR3 is made up of 14 amino acids. Germline loops: CDR1 MNHNS, CDR2 SASEGT. V lost 7 bases and J lost 0, with 12 bases in between.

The chain combines TRBV29-1 with TRBJ1-2; unclear D gene. This CDR3 has 13 amino acids. Germline values: CDR1 SQVTM, CDR2 ANQGSEA. V was pared by 4 bases and J by 1 base, with 10 bases between. The CDR3 is CSVGGGYNYGYTF. The CDR3 DNA follows: TGCAGCGTTGGAGGAGGGTATAACTATGGCTACACCTTC.

This clonotype has just one count. The chain combines TRBV13 with TRBJ2-4, with D uncertain. The J call may be wrong; the DNA end is better matched by TRBJ2-7. The germline V gene encodes CDR1 PRHDT and CDR2 FYEKMQ (reference sequence). The CDR3 is 12 residues long. This chain's CDR3 is CASSSIQDEQYF. The CDR3 DNA is TGTGCCAGCAGTTCAATTCAGGACGAGCAGTACTTC.

This chain uses TRBV5-1 with TRBJ2-1; maybe TRBD2 (7 bases). The CDR3 length is 15 residues. Trimming took off 3 bases at V and 2 bases at J, with 12 bases between the two ends. Germline CDR1 and CDR2: SGHRS and YFSETQ. Here the CDR3 DNA reads TGCGCCAGCAGCTACACGGGGGGCCCCTACAATGAGCAGTTCTTC. Translating it yields CASSYTGGPYNEQFF.

This rearrangement joins TRBV7-3 to TRBJ2-7, with 10 bases matching TRBD1. Germline V gene sequence: CDR1 SGHTA, CDR2 FQGTGA. V was pared by 5 bases and J by 3 bases, with 4 bases of the junction left unmatched. The CDR3 consists of 14 residues. DNA of the CDR3: TGTGCCAGCAGCACCGGGACAGGGGTCTACGAGCAGTACGTC. Its protein is CASSTGTGVYEQYV.

In its sample, this clonotype was seen a few times. The chain carries TRBV20-1 and TRBJ1-4; D is unclear. The germline V gene encodes CDR1 DFQATT and CDR2 SNEGSKA (reference sequence). V lost 3 bases to trimming and J lost 4 bases, with 12 bases between them. The CDR3 has 14 residues. The CDR3, as DNA: TGCAGTGCTAGCAGTCCCACGGGTAATGAAAAACTGTTTTTT. Translating it yields CSASSPTGNEKLFF.

The sample holds a few counts of this clonotype. V is TRBV5-1 and J is TRBJ2-5, with TRBD1 matching 7 bases. Germline-derived CDR1 and CDR2 are SGHRS and YFSETQ. The V gene end was trimmed by 3 bases and the J gene end by 2 bases; junction bases not matched to a gene: 7. CDR3 length: 15 residues. DNA of the CDR3: TGCGCCAGCAGCTCTTTTCCGGGACAGCAAGAGACCCAGTACTTC. This translates into CASSSFPGQQETQYF.

This clonotype has a handful of counts. The V call is TRBV7-9, the J call TRBJ1-2, with D possibly being TRBD1 (5 bases). V was trimmed by 1 base and J by 2 bases, leaving 14 bases between them. The CDR3 totals 16 residues. Germline CDR1 SEHNR, CDR2 FQNEAQ (reference sequence). This CDR3 is CASSLVAGALNYGYTF. The CDR3 DNA reads TGTGCCAGCAGCTTAGTAGCCGGGGCACTCAACTATGGCTACACCTTC.

This chain joins TRBV3-1 and TRBJ1-2; no reliable D call. The V end was cut by 4 bases, the J end by 4 bases, with 13 bases between. The CDR3 contains 14 residues. The V gene's germline CDR1 is LGHDT and CDR2 YNNKEL (reference sequence). The CDR3 reads CASSPPFMSYGYTF. CDR3 in DNA: TGTGCCAGCAGCCCACCCTTTATGAGCTATGGCTACACCTTC.

The chain has TRBV5-1 and TRBJ2-7; no firm D call. V lost 3 bases and J lost 9, with 10 bases in between. The germline CDR1 and CDR2 sequences are SGHRS and YFSETQ. The CDR3 totals 11 residues. CDR3 sequence reads: CASSSARVQYF. The CDR3 nucleotides read TGCGCCAGCAGCTCCGCCCGGGTGCAGTACTTC. The variable domain in full, completed from reference TRBV5-1 and TRBJ2-7, reads KAGVTQTPRYLIKTRGQQVTLSCSPISGHRSVSWYQQTPGQGLQFLFEYFSETQRNKGNFPGRFSGRQFSNSRSEMNVSTLELGDSALYLCASSSARVQYFGPGTRLTVT.

A few counts support this clonotype. The CDR3, as DNA: TGTGCCAGCAGTTCCGTTAGCGGGGGGGCTAACACAGATACGCAGTATTTT. Encoded protein: CASSSVSGGANTDTQYF. The genes are TRBV6-6 and TRBJ2-3; 11 nucleotides agree with TRBD2. The CDR3 length is 17 residues. The V segment lost 4 bases and the J segment 2 bases; nucleotides outside the gene matches: 8. Germline CDR1 reads MNHNY; CDR2 reads SVGAGI (reference sequence).

This clonotype was seen a few times. This sequence joins TRBV20-1 and TRBJ2-5; D gene unclear. Germline CDR1 is DFQATT and CDR2 is SNEGSKA (reference sequence). This CDR3 comprises 15 residues. With 2 bases removed from V and 2 bases from J, the gap between germline ends came to 15 bases. The CDR3 protein is CSARIAGYPQETQYF. Here the CDR3 DNA reads TGCAGTGCTAGAATAGCTGGCTACCCGCAAGAGACCCAGTACTTC.

The gene calls are TRBV7-3 and TRBJ2-1; TRBD2 might be the D (6 bases). Germline V CDR1 and CDR2: SGHTA, FQGTGA. The CDR3 spans 15 residues. V shed 1 base and J shed 6 bases, with 13 bases lying between them. CDR3 residues: CASSLKAGLSNEQFF. CDR3 bases: TGTGCCAGCAGCTTAAAAGCGGGCTTATCCAATGAGCAGTTCTTC.

This clonotype was counted between two and nine times. V gene TRBV7-9 combines with J gene TRBJ1-2, with D possibly being TRBD1 (5 bases). Between the trimmed V and J ends, which lost 4 bases and 8 bases, there was a span of 26 bases. The germline gives CDR1 SEHNR, CDR2 FQNEAQ (reference sequence). The length of the CDR3 is 17 residues. The CDR3 nucleotides are TGTGCCAGCAGCTCAGCGGGCGGGACGCCCTACGTGGGCGGCTACACCTTC. This translates into CASSSAGGTPYVGGYTF.

The rearrangement uses TRBV27 and TRBJ1-6; D perhaps matches TRBD1 (5 bases). CDR1 is MNHEY and CDR2 is SMNVEV in the germline V gene (reference sequence). V was shortened by 4 bases and J by 9 bases, with 13 bases between the two germline ends. This CDR3 is built from 14 residues. CDR3 DNA sequence: TGTGCCAGCAGTTATGGAGGGGTAGGTTCACCCCTCCACTTT. It translates to CASSYGGVGSPLHF.

This clonotype was observed a few times. J is TRBJ2-1 and V is TRBV7-2, with D perhaps TRBD2 (5 bases). V gave up 4 bases and J gave up 0 bases, with 13 bases separating them. The CDR3 covers 16 residues. The V gene's germline CDR1 is SGHTA and CDR2 FQGNSA. CDR3 bases: TGTGCCAGCAGCTCCCAAAGCGGTAGCTCCTACAATGAGCAGTTCTTC. Protein sequence: CASSSQSGSSYNEQFF. The entire variable domain, with the rest obtained from reference TRBV7-2 and TRBJ2-1, is as follows: GAGVSQSPSNKVTEKGKDVELRCDPISGHTALYWYRQSLGQGLEFLIYFQGNSAPDKSGLPSDRFSAERTGGSVSTLTIQRTQQEDSAVYLCASSSQSGSSYNEQFFGPGTRLTVL.

This clonotype was seen more than once but under ten times. The V call is TRBV20-1, the J call TRBJ2-5, with 9 bases lining up with TRBD2. Germline V lookup: CDR1 DFQATT, CDR2 SNEGSKA (reference sequence). Losses at the gene ends were 1 base for V and 1 base for J; bases not matched to a gene: 1. This CDR3 region has 14 residues. CDR3 nucleotides: TGCAGTGCTAGAGTTAGCGGGGGCCAAGAGACCCAGTACTTC. This codes for CSARVSGGQETQYF.